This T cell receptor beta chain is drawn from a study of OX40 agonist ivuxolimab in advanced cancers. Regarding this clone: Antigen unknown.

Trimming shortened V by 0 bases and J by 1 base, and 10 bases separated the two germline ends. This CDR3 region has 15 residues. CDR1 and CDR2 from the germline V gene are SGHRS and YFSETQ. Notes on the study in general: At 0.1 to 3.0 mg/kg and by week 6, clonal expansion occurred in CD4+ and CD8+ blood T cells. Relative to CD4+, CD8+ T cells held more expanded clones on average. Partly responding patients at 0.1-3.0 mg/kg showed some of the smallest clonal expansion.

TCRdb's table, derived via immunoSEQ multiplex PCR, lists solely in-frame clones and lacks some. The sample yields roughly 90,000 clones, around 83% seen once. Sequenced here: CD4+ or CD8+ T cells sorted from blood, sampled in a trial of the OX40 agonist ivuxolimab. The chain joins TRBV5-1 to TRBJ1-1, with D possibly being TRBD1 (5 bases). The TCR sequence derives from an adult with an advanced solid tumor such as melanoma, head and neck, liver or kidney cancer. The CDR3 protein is CASSLGQRANTEAFF. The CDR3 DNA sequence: TGCGCCAGCAGCTTGGGACAGCGTGCGAACACTGAAGCTTTCTTT.